The 8 T cell receptor beta chains listed next were all sequenced from one sample in a study of T cell responses to AZD1222 COVID-19 vaccine. The assay was immunoSEQ multiplex PCR, and TCRdb's table has in-frame clones only and misses some. This table holds about 88,000 clones, around nine tenths found once. Sequenced material: peripheral blood, taken on day 0 of MenACWY control vaccination. These receptors originate from an adult in good health.

The chain has TRBV13 and TRBJ2-6, with TRBD1 matching over 9 bases. The CDR3 loop spans 19 amino acids. From germline, CDR1 is PRHDT and CDR2 FYEKMQ (reference sequence). J lost 0 bases, V lost 2 bases, and 8 bases had no gene match. CDR3 in amino acids: CASSLLMGTGFSGANVLTF. CDR3 DNA: TGTGCCAGCAGCTTACTTATGGGGACAGGGTTCTCTGGGGCCAACGTCCTGACTTTC. Variable domain in full (rest from reference TRBV13 and TRBJ2-6): AAGVIQSPRHLIKEKRETATLKCYPIPRHDTVYWYQQGPGQDPQFLISFYEKMQSDKGSIPDRFSAQQFSDYHSELNMSSLELGDSALYFCASSLLMGTGFSGANVLTFGAGSRLTVL.

The rearrangement links TRBV6-2 or TRBV6-3 to TRBJ1-4; D remains unclear. CDR1 and CDR2 (germline): MNHEY, SVGEGT. The CDR3 extends over 17 amino acids. V was cut by 2 bases and J by 8 bases, with 21 bases left in between. CDR3 sequence reads: CASSYTGRQDLGEKLFF. The CDR3, as DNA: TGTGCCAGCAGTTACACCGGGCGGCAGGACCTTGGGGAAAAACTGTTTTTT.

This rearrangement joins TRBV20-1 to TRBJ2-1; D remains ambiguous. Germline V gene lookup returns CDR1 DFQATT and CDR2 SNEGSKA (reference sequence). The CDR3 loop spans 15 amino acids. V dropped 3 bases and J dropped 3 bases, with 15 bases sitting between them. As DNA, the CDR3 is TGCAGTGCTAGTGAGCCGGGCAGCGACTACAATGAGCAGTTCTTC. Its translation is CSASEPGSDYNEQFF.

The CDR3 is CATSDPWRGLRNEQFF. The DNA of the CDR3 is TGTGCCACCAGTGACCCCTGGAGGGGCCTCAGGAATGAGCAGTTCTTC. This chain joins TRBV24-1 and TRBJ2-1; tentatively, D is TRBD2 (6 bases). The germline V and J ends were trimmed by 4 bases and 7 bases, with 19 bases remaining between them. Germline V gene lookup returns CDR1 KGHDR and CDR2 SFDVKD. This CDR3 is built from 16 residues.

The J gene is TRBJ1-1, the V gene TRBV12-3 or TRBV12-4, with a tentative D call TRBD1 (5 bases). Trimming shortened V by 3 bases and J by 2 bases, and 7 bases separated the two germline ends. The CDR3 spans 13 residues. The CDR3 sequence is CASSFGGNTEAFF. The CDR3 coding sequence is TGTGCCAGCAGTTTTGGGGGTAACACTGAAGCTTTCTTT.

This rearrangement joins TRBV11-2 to TRBJ2-3, with 11 bases fitting TRBD2. Germline V CDR1 and CDR2: SGHAT, FQNNGV. J lost 4 bases, V lost 4 bases, and 1 base had no gene match. There are 14 residues in the CDR3. The CDR3 DNA reads TGTGCCAGCAGCTCTAGCGGGAGGCCAGATACGCAGTATTTT. This translates into CASSSSGRPDTQYF.

Turning to this clone: This sample also contains other DNA sequences that code for the same CDR3. The chain links TRBV5-1 to TRBJ2-7; unclear D gene. The CDR3 consists of 13 residues. The germline V gene encodes CDR1 SGHRS and CDR2 YFSETQ. The germline V and J ends were trimmed by 4 bases and 0 bases, with 8 bases remaining between them. The CDR3 nucleotides are TGCGCCAGCAGCAGAGACAACTCCTACGAGCAGTACTTC. Protein product: CASSRDNSYEQYF.

This clone was found a few times. The genes are TRBV5-1 and TRBJ1-3; D ambiguous. Germline V gives CDR1 SGHRS, CDR2 YFSETQ. This CDR3 contains 14 residues. V lost 2 bases and J lost 2, with 8 bases in between. The CDR3 nucleotides read TGCGCCAGCAGCTTAGCAGAGACTGGAAACACCATATATTTT. Residues: CASSLAETGNTIYF.